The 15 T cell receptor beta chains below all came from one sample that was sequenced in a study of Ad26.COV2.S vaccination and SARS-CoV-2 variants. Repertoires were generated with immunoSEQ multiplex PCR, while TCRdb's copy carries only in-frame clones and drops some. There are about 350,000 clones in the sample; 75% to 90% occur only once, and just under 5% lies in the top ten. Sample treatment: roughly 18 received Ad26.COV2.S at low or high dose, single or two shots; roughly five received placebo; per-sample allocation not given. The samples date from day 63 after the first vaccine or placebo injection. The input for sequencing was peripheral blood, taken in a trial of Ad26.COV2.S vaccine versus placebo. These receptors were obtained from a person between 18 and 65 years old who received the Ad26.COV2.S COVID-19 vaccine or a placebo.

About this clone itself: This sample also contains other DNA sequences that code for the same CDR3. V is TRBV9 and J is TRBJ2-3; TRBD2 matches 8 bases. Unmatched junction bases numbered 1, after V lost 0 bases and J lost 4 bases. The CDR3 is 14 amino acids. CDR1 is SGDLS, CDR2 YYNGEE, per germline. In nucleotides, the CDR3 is TGTGCCAGCAGCGTAGCGGGAGGGGCAGATACGCAGTATTTT. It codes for CASSVAGGADTQYF.

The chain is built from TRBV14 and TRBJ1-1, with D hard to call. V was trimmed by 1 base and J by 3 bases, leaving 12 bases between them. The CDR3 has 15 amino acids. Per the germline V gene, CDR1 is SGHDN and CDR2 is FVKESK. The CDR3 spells CASSQVGGFYTEAFF. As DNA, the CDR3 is TGTGCCAGCAGCCAAGTTGGAGGCTTCTACACTGAAGCTTTCTTT.

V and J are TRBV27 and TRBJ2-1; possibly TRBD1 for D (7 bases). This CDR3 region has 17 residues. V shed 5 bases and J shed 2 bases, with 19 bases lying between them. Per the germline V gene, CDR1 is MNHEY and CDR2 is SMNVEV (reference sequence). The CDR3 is CASSPQAGQSTYNEQFF. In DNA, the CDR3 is TGTGCCAGCAGTCCACAGGCGGGACAGAGTACCTACAATGAGCAGTTCTTC.

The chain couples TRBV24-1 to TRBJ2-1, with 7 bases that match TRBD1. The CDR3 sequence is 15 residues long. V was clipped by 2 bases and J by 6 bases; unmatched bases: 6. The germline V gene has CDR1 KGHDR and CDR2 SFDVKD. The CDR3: CATSDSWTGRNEQFF. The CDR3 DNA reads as TGTGCCACCAGTGATTCTTGGACAGGACGCAATGAGCAGTTCTTC.

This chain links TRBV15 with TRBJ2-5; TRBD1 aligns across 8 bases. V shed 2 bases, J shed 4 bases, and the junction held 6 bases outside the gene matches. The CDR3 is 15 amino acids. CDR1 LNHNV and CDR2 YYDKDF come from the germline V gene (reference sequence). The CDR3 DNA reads TGTGCCACCAGCAGAACCCGACAGGGGAGAGAGACCCAGTACTTC. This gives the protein CATSRTRQGRETQYF.

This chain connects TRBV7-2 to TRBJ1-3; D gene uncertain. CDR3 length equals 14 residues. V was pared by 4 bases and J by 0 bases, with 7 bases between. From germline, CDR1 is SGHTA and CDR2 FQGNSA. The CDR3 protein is CASSSGFSGNTIYF. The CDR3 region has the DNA TGTGCCAGCAGCTCGGGCTTCTCTGGAAACACCATATATTTT.

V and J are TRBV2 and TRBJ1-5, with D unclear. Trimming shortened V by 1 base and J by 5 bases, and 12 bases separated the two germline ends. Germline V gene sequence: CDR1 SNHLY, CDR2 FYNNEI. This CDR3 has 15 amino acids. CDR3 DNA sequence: TGTGCCAGCAGTGAAGAGGCGGCAACCGATCAGCCCCAGCATTTT. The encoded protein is CASSEEAATDQPQHF.

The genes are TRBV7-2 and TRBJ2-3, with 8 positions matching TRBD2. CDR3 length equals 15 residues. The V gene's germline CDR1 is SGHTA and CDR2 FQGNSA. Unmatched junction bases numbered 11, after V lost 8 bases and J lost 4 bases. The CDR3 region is CASLSPGLAADTQYF. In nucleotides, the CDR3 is TGTGCCAGCTTATCTCCTGGACTAGCTGCAGATACGCAGTATTTT.

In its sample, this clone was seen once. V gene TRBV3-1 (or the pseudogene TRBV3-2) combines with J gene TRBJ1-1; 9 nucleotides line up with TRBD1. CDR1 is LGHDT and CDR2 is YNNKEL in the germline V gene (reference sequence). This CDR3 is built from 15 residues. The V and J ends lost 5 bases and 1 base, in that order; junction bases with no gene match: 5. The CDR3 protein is CASSFAGQGNTEAFF. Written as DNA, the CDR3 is TGTGCCAGCAGCTTCGCGGGACAGGGGAACACTGAAGCTTTCTTT.

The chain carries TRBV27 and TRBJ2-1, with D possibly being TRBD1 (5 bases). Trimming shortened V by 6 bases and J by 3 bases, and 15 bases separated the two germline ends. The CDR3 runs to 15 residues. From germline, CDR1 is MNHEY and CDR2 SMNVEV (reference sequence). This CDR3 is CASSRRQPGYNEQFF. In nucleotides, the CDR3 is TGTGCCAGCAGCCGAAGACAGCCAGGCTACAATGAGCAGTTCTTC.

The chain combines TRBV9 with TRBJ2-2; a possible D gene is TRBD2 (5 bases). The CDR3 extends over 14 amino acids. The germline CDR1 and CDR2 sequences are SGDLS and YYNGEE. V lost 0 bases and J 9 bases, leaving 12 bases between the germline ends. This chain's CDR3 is CASSVDGVSRELFF. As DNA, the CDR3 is TGTGCCAGCAGCGTAGACGGGGTATCCAGGGAGCTGTTTTTT.

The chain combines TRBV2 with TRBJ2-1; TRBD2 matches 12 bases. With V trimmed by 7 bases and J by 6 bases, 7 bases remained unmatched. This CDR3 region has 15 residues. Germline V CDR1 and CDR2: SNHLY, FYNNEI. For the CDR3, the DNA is TGTGCCAGCACCGGGACTAGCGGGCTCCTCAATGAGCAGTTCTTC. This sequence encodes CASTGTSGLLNEQFF.

In DNA form, the CDR3 reads TGTGCCAGCAGCTTAGGGGCAGCTTACAATGAGCAGTTCTTC. Its protein product is CASSLGAAYNEQFF. The V call is TRBV7-2, the J call TRBJ2-1; D unclear. The CDR3 spans 14 residues. Per the germline V gene, CDR1 is SGHTA and CDR2 is FQGNSA. V was cut by 1 base and J by 4 bases, with 8 bases left in between.

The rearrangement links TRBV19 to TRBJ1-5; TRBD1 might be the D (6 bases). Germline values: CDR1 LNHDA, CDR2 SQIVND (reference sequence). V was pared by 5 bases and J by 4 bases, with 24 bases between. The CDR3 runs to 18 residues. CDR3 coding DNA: TGTGCCAGTAGTGACTTTATCGTCGGCGACAGGAGTAATCAGCCCCAGCATTTT. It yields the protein CASSDFIVGDRSNQPQHF.

In DNA, the CDR3 is TGTGCCAGCAGCCACTTGGGTAACATGGATGGCTACACCTTC. Translation: CASSHLGNMDGYTF. The chain couples TRBV14 to TRBJ1-2; no definite D call. This CDR3 has 14 amino acids. Between the trimmed V and J ends, which lost 3 bases and 6 bases, there was a span of 14 bases. Per germline, CDR1 SGHDN and CDR2 FVKESK.